Presented here are 18 T cell receptor beta chains from one specimen sequenced in a study of beta chain features in type 1 diabetes. Investigators reverse transcribed all isolated RNA, so they sequenced expressed TCRB transcripts. TCRdb's copy holds only in-frame clones and misses some; the assay was immunoSEQ multiplex PCR. The profile shows some 400,000 clones, about 16% of them singletons. Specimen: naive CD4+ T cells from blood. The receptors were gathered from a woman aged 18-29 years in good health.

J is TRBJ2-7 and V is TRBV27; the match to TRBD2 covers 8 bases. V shed 8 bases and J 3 bases; nucleotides not matched to a gene: 9. The CDR3 sequence is 14 residues long. CDR1 is MNHEY and CDR2 is SMNVEV in the germline V gene (reference sequence). CDR3 sequence (DNA): TGTGCCAGCGGAACTCTAGCGGGTCGCTACGAGCAGTACTTC. Its translation is CASGTLAGRYEQYF.

This clone was counted only a few times. The gene calls are TRBV10-3 and TRBJ2-2, with TRBD1 matching over 9 bases. CDR1 and CDR2 (germline): ENHRY, SYGVKD. With 10 bases clipped from V and 6 bases from J, the junction kept 9 bases outside the gene matches. The CDR3 is made up of 14 amino acids. CDR3 sequence (DNA): TGTGCCACCGGTGGACAGGGGAGTCCCGGGGAGCTGTTTTTT. Translating it yields CATGGQGSPGELFF.

The sample holds one count of this clone. The chain joins TRBV28 to TRBJ2-6, with a tentative D call TRBD1 (6 bases). The CDR3 has 16 amino acids. The germline V gene has CDR1 MDHEN and CDR2 SYDVKM. Trimming pared 5 bases from V and 4 bases from J, leaving 15 bases between. For the CDR3, the DNA is TGTGCCAGCAGTCCTGGACAGCTCTACGGGGCCAACGTCCTGACTTTC. Translation gives CASSPGQLYGANVLTF.

V is TRBV19 and J is TRBJ2-6; no reliable D call. CDR1 is LNHDA, CDR2 SQIVND, per germline (reference sequence). This CDR3 region has 14 residues. V lost 5 bases to trimming and J lost 0 bases, with 5 bases between them. The CDR3 here is CASSVSSGANVLTF. The DNA of the CDR3 is TGTGCCAGTAGTGTCTCCTCTGGGGCCAACGTCCTGACTTTC.

This clone appeared a few times. The chain joins TRBV28 to TRBJ2-1; 7 bases fit TRBD2. Unmatched junction bases numbered 8, after V lost 4 bases and J lost 8 bases. The germline V gene encodes CDR1 MDHEN and CDR2 SYDVKM. The CDR3 covers 14 residues. The CDR3 DNA is TGTGCCAGCAGTTCCCCGGGAGGCATCTATGAGCAGTTCTTC. Its protein product is CASSSPGGIYEQFF.

This clone was counted only a few times. The gene calls are TRBV9 and TRBJ2-5, with a tentative D call TRBD1 (6 bases). V was pared by 4 bases and J by 0 bases, with 16 bases between. Germline loops: CDR1 SGDLS, CDR2 YYNGEE. The CDR3 has 16 amino acids. The CDR3 nucleotides are TGTGCCAGCAGCTCCTGGGGGCGCGGGCACCAAGAGACCCAGTACTTC. Translated, it gives CASSSWGRGHQETQYF. The whole variable domain, filled in from reference TRBV9 and TRBJ2-5, reads DSGVTQTPKHLITATGQRVTLRCSPRSGDLSVYWYQQSLDQGLQFLIQYYNGEERAKGNILERFSAQQFPDLHSELNLSSLELGDSALYFCASSSWGRGHQETQYFGPGTRLLVL.

The CDR3 sequence is CASSLGTSGIPQETQYF. The CDR3 bases are TGCGCCAGCAGCTTGGGGACTAGCGGGATCCCCCAAGAGACCCAGTACTTC. The V call is TRBV5-1, the J call TRBJ2-5, with 12 bases lining up with TRBD2. CDR3 length: 17 residues. Germline CDR1 SGHRS, CDR2 YFSETQ. V shed 0 bases, J shed 1 base, and the junction held 4 bases outside the gene matches.

This clone was found a few times. The V and J genes are TRBV5-6 and TRBJ1-5; D is unclear. The germline CDR1 and CDR2 sequences are SGHDT and YYEEEE. The V end was cut by 1 base, the J end by 3 bases, with 8 bases between. The CDR3 contains 14 residues. The CDR3 loop is CASSLWHLNQPQHF. The CDR3 DNA sequence: TGTGCCAGCAGCTTGTGGCACCTCAATCAGCCCCAGCATTTT.

The chain combines TRBV9 with TRBJ2-5; possibly TRBD2 for D (5 bases). The length of the CDR3 is 16 residues. CDR1 SGDLS and CDR2 YYNGEE come from the germline V gene. Deletions cut 1 base from V and 4 bases from J, with 17 bases between. The CDR3 here is CASSVTPERLLETQYF. The CDR3 DNA follows: TGTGCCAGCAGCGTAACTCCGGAGCGGCTTCTAGAGACCCAGTACTTC. Variable domain in full (rest from reference TRBV9 and TRBJ2-5): DSGVTQTPKHLITATGQRVTLRCSPRSGDLSVYWYQQSLDQGLQFLIQYYNGEERAKGNILERFSAQQFPDLHSELNLSSLELGDSALYFCASSVTPERLLETQYFGPGTRLLVL.

This chain joins TRBV5-4 and TRBJ2-5, with D perhaps matching TRBD2 (6 bases). The germline V gene has CDR1 SGHNT and CDR2 YYREEE (reference sequence). This CDR3 has 14 amino acids. Trimming removed 2 bases from V and 2 bases from J, with 10 bases in between. The CDR3 DNA is TGTGCCAGCAGCTTTCCCGGGACTCAAGAGACCCAGTACTTC. Protein sequence: CASSFPGTQETQYF.

The CDR3 DNA reads as TGTGCCAGCAGCTTAGCAGGGGGCGAGACCCAGTACTTC. It encodes CASSLAGGETQYF. This sequence joins TRBV7-2 and TRBJ2-5; 7 bases line up with TRBD1. The CDR3 is 13 residues long. Unmatched junction bases numbered 0, after V lost 0 bases and J lost 5 bases. Germline V gene lookup returns CDR1 SGHTA and CDR2 FQGNSA. Drawing the rest from reference TRBV7-2 and TRBJ2-5, the complete variable domain is GAGVSQSPSNKVTEKGKDVELRCDPISGHTALYWYRQSLGQGLEFLIYFQGNSAPDKSGLPSDRFSAERTGGSVSTLTIQRTQQEDSAVYLCASSLAGGETQYFGPGTRLLVL.

CDR3 nucleotide sequence: TGTGCCAGCTCACCTCCGGGACTCGCGAACACCGGGGAGCTGTTTTTT. Protein: CASSPPGLANTGELFF. V and J are TRBV18 and TRBJ2-2; D may be TRBD2 (6 bases). There are 16 residues in the CDR3. Per germline, CDR1 KGHSH and CDR2 LQKENI. Trimming pared 3 bases from V and 0 bases from J, leaving 11 bases between. Full variable domain (missing parts from reference TRBV18 and TRBJ2-2): NAGVMQNPRHLVRRRGQEARLRCSPMKGHSHVYWYRQLPEEGLKFMVYLQKENIIDESGMPKERFSAEFPKEGPSILRIQQVVRGDSAAYFCASSPPGLANTGELFFGEGSRLTVL.

Only a few counts were recorded for this clone. V gene TRBV12-5 combines with J gene TRBJ1-1; TRBD1 is a possible D gene (5 bases). CDR3 length: 14 residues. Trimming took 7 bases from V and 6 from J, leaving 18 bases between them. Looked up from germline, CDR1 is LGHNT and CDR2 is FRNRAP. The CDR3 loop is CASALSGVGAEAFF. CDR3 DNA: TGTGCTAGTGCCCTATCGGGGGTAGGGGCTGAAGCTTTCTTT. Drawing the rest from reference TRBV12-5 and TRBJ1-1, the complete variable domain is DARVTQTPRHKVTEMGQEVTMRCQPILGHNTVFWYRQTMMQGLELLAYFRNRAPLDDSGMPKDRFSAEMPDATLATLKIQPSEPRDSAVYFCASALSGVGAEAFFGQGTRLTVV.

This chain uses TRBV27 with TRBJ2-1; 11 bases are shared with TRBD1. The CDR3 has 15 amino acids. V trimming: 5 bases; J trimming: 4 bases; junction bases outside the gene matches: 4. Germline assignment: CDR1 MNHEY and CDR2 SMNVEV (reference sequence). This chain's CDR3 is CASSPGDRGYNEQFF. CDR3 nucleotide sequence: TGTGCCAGCAGTCCCGGGGACAGGGGGTACAATGAGCAGTTCTTC.

V and J are TRBV30 and TRBJ1-3, with a tentative D call TRBD1 (5 bases). Germline CDR1 GTSNPN, CDR2 SVGIG (reference sequence). The CDR3 runs 14 residues. V was clipped by 1 base and J by 0 bases, with 7 bases between them. In nucleotides, the CDR3 is TGTGCCTGGAGTGCAGGGCTCTCTGGAAACACCATATATTTT. Translated, it gives CAWSAGLSGNTIYF. Using reference TRBV30 and TRBJ1-3 for the parts outside the CDR3, the full variable domain is SQTIHQWPATLVQPVGSPLSLECTVEGTSNPNLYWYRQAAGRGLQLLFYSVGIGQISSEVPQNLSASRPQDRQFILSSKKLLLSDSGFYLCAWSAGLSGNTIYFGEGSWLTVV.

The chain links TRBV5-1 to TRBJ2-5; 9 bases match TRBD1. Germline V gene sequence: CDR1 SGHRS, CDR2 YFSETQ. Trimming at V came to 4 bases and at J to 6 bases, leaving 10 bases not matched to a gene. This CDR3 has 15 amino acids. DNA of the CDR3: TGCGCCAGCAGCCCAGGGGACAGGGATCATCAGACCCAGTACTTC. It codes for CASSPGDRDHQTQYF.

The chain joins TRBV7-2 to TRBJ1-5; no definite D call. The V end lost 0 bases, the J end lost 5 bases, and 11 bases lay between the germline ends. The germline V gene has CDR1 SGHTA and CDR2 FQGNSA. The CDR3 extends over 15 amino acids. The DNA of the CDR3 is TGTGCCAGCAGCTTAGCTGTCGGGTCTTATCAGCCCCAGCATTTT. The encoded protein is CASSLAVGSYQPQHF. Full variable domain (outside the CDR3, taken from reference TRBV7-2 and TRBJ1-5): GAGVSQSPSNKVTEKGKDVELRCDPISGHTALYWYRQSLGQGLEFLIYFQGNSAPDKSGLPSDRFSAERTGGSVSTLTIQRTQQEDSAVYLCASSLAVGSYQPQHFGDGTRLSIL.

This clone turned up a few times. CDR3 in DNA: TGTGCCAGCAGCCCCTCGGTGGGGACAGGGTTAGCCTATGGCTACACCTTC. Amino acid sequence: CASSPSVGTGLAYGYTF. The rearrangement joins TRBV28 to TRBJ1-2; 9 nucleotides line up with TRBD1. CDR3 size: 17 residues. Trimming took 6 bases from V and 4 from J; bases not matched to a gene: 15. Germline loops: CDR1 MDHEN, CDR2 SYDVKM.